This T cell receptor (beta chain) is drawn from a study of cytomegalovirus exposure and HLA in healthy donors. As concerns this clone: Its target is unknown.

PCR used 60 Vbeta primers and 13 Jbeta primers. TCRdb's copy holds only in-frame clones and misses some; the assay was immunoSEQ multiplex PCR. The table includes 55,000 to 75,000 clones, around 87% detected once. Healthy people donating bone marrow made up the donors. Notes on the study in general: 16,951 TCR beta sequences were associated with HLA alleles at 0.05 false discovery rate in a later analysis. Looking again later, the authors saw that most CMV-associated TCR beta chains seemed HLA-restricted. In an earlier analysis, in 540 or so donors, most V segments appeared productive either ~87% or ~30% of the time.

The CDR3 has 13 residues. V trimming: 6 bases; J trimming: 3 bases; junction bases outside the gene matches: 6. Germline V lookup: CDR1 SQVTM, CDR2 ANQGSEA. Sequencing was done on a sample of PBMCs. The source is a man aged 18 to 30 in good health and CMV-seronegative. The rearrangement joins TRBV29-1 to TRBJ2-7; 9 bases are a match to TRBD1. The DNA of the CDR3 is TGCAGCGTCGGATCGGACAGGGGCTACGAGCAGTACTTC. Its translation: CSVGSDRGYEQYF.